These T cell receptor beta chains were read from a single sample in a study of T cell repertoires in ileal Crohn's disease. Assay used: immunoSEQ multiplex PCR; TCRdb lists only in-frame clones, some missing. The data hold over 8,500 clones, with 72% observed a single time. Sequenced material: ileal tissue. The receptors originated from an adult with Crohn's disease. The CDR3 runs from the conserved cysteine through the conserved F or W. Fields, in order: clone size, D gene, J gene, V gene, CDR3 protein. The D gene is left open where the match is weak. A clone size is listed for some rows: how often the clone was seen (once, few, many), or a class if it is expanded.

clone_size: .
d_call: .
j_call: TRBJ2-3
v_call: TRBV7-9
cdr3_aa: CASSPIFGGTTDTQYF

clone_size: .
d_call: TRBD1
j_call: TRBJ2-5
v_call: TRBV7-8
cdr3_aa: CASSLARDRVRLTLETQYF

clone_size: .
d_call: TRBD1
j_call: TRBJ1-1
v_call: TRBV11-2
cdr3_aa: CASSPRQGGAEAFF

clone_size: .
d_call: .
j_call: TRBJ2-5
v_call: TRBV15
cdr3_aa: CATSSGSSQETQYF

clone_size: .
d_call: .
j_call: TRBJ2-1
v_call: TRBV9
cdr3_aa: CASSPGVGGYNEQFF

clone_size: .
d_call: .
j_call: TRBJ2-2
v_call: TRBV28
cdr3_aa: CASSFVWRQGRVGELFF

clone_size: .
d_call: .
j_call: TRBJ2-7
v_call: TRBV5-1
cdr3_aa: CASSFLSGQGIYEQYF

clone_size: .
d_call: TRBD1
j_call: TRBJ2-7
v_call: TRBV27
cdr3_aa: CASKIQGAYEQYF

clone_size: .
d_call: TRBD1
j_call: TRBJ1-1
v_call: TRBV30
cdr3_aa: CAWRGQGNAEAFF

clone_size: few
d_call: .
j_call: TRBJ1-2
v_call: TRBV6-1
cdr3_aa: CASSETDRHVYGYTF